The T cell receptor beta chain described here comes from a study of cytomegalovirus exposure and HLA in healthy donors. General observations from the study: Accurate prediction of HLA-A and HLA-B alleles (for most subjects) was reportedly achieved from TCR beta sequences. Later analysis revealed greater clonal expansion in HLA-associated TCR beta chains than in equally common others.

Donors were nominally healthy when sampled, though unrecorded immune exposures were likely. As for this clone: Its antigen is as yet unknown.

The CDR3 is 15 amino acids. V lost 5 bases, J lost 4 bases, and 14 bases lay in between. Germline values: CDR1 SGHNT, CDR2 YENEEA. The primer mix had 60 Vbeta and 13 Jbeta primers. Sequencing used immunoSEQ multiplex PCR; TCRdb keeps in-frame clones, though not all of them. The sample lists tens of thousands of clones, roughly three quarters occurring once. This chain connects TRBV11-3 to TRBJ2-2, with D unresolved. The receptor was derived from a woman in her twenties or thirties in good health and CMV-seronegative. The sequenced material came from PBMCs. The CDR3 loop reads CASSPPVPGTGELFF. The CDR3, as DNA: TGTGCCAGCAGCCCGCCGGTCCCGGGCACCGGGGAGCTGTTTTTT.